This T cell receptor (beta chain) came from a study of early T cells in non-severe SARS-CoV-2 infection. Study details: Chains from this unsorted whole-blood bulk RNA could not be paired. Whole-study results and caveats: VDJdb matches were skewed toward anti-spike CD8 T cell responses.

Unique molecular identifiers were added to individual cDNA molecules. MiXCR, run by TCRdb on the 5' RACE reads, gives a single entry per CDR3 protein. The data show over 35,000 distinct CDR3 sequences, with approximately 6.1% seen just once and 20% held by the top ten. In this sample, this clonotype turned up a few times. What it binds is not known. This TCR came from an adult who was a healthcare worker with PCR-confirmed SARS-CoV-2 infection or an uninfected control (not recorded which). The sample was whole blood, taken at baseline.

The CDR3: CASSYITGTDTQYF. As DNA, the CDR3 is TGTGCCAGCAGCTATATAACGGGCACAGATACGCAGTATTTT. The chain links TRBV7-2 to TRBJ2-3; D gene ambiguous. From germline, CDR1 is SGHTA and CDR2 FQGNSA. CDR3 length: 14 amino acids. V dropped 4 bases and J dropped 1 base, with 9 bases sitting between them.